This T cell receptor beta chain was sequenced for a study of shared clonotypes between healthy human individuals. Profiling relied on immunoSEQ multiplex PCR, and the TCRdb table lists in-frame clones only, not all of them. The table records fewer than 2.5 million clones, roughly 93% of them present only once. Germline V gene data show CDR1 as SGHTA and CDR2 as FQGTGA. V shed 5 bases and J shed 3 bases, with 10 bases lying between them. This CDR3 contains 13 residues. V usage is TRBV7-3 and J usage is TRBJ1-2; TRBD1 is a possible D gene (6 bases). The sequencing sample was made of naive CD4+ T cells from PBMCs. Subset specified: CD45RA+ positively selected. The sequence came from a young man in good health. Some clones in this sample may be carry-over from other donors' samples. DNA for the CDR3: TGTGCCAGCAGCCCGGGGGGCCACTATGGCTACACCTTC. Amino acid sequence: CASSPGGHYGYTF.